These T cell receptor beta chains were read from a single sample in a study of Graves' ophthalmopathy and Graves' hyperthyroidism. Using its own MiXCR run on the multiplex PCR reads, TCRdb lists one record per CDR3 protein. The data contain fewer than 650,000 distinct CDR3 sequences, about 20% of them singletons. The sample comprised peripheral blood. The receptors come from a woman aged 18 to 35 with stable Graves' hyperthyroidism. Some clones in this sample may be carry-over from other donors' samples. CDR3s include the opening cysteine and the closing phenylalanine or tryptophan. A D gene is named only where the DNA matches it firmly. Expanded clones are given a class, and other clones once, few, many or no size at all.

d_gene	abundance	v_gene	j_gene	CDR3aa	CDR3nt
-	-	TRBV10-3	TRBJ1-2	CAISESGQPNYGYTF	TGTGCCATCAGTGAGTCGGGGCAGCCGAACTATGGCTACACCTTC
-	-	TRBV13	TRBJ1-6	CASSLRWDGRLSSYNSPLHF	TGTGCCAGCAGCTTACGGTGGGATGGCCGCCTTAGCTCCTATAATTCACCCCTCCACTTT
-	-	TRBV6-5	TRBJ2-7	CASSYGGAAPYEQYF	TGTGCCAGCAGTTACGGGGGAGCCGCCCCCTACGAGCAGTACTTC
TRBD1	-	TRBV29-1	TRBJ2-5	CSVTLQGIQETQYF	TGCAGCGTTACCCTACAGGGGATACAAGAGACCCAGTACTTC
TRBD1	-	TRBV12-3/TRBV12-4	TRBJ2-5	CASSLWDRDETQYF	TGTGCCAGCAGCTTATGGGACAGGGACGAGACCCAGTACTTC
TRBD1	few	TRBV30	TRBJ1-1	CAWSVSGQANEAFF	TGTGCCTGGAGTGTATCCGGACAGGCCAATGAAGCTTTCTTT
-	many	TRBV12-3/TRBV12-4	TRBJ1-5	CASSSPPDSPNQPQHF	TGTGCCAGCAGTTCCCCTCCCGACAGTCCCAATCAGCCCCAGCATTTT
-	-	TRBV20-1	TRBJ2-3	CSARLAPGTDTQYF	TGCAGTGCTAGACTAGCTCCCGGCACAGATACGCAGTATTTT
-	-	TRBV6-2/TRBV6-3	TRBJ2-7	CASSYSLARYEQYF	TGTGCCAGCAGTTACTCGCTAGCGAGATACGAGCAGTACTTC
TRBD2	few	TRBV6-1	TRBJ2-4	CASSLGGAANIQYF	TGTGCCAGCAGTCTCGGGGGGGCCGCAAACATTCAGTACTTC
-	few	TRBV20-1	TRBJ1-2	CSARRRGWEGYTF	TGCAGTGCCCGTCGACGGGGATGGGAAGGCTACACCTTC
TRBD1	-	TRBV5-1	TRBJ1-1	CASSHGQGEAFF	TGCGCCAGCAGCCACGGACAGGGTGAAGCTTTCTTT
TRBD1	many	TRBV15	TRBJ1-5	CATSGGQGFRQPQHF	TGTGCCACCAGCGGGGGACAGGGGTTTCGTCAGCCCCAGCATTTT
TRBD1	many	TRBV6-5	TRBJ2-4	CASSPNRGRVAKNIQYF	TGTGCCAGCAGTCCCAACAGGGGGCGGGTGGCCAAAAACATTCAGTACTTC
TRBD2	many	TRBV5-6	TRBJ2-5	CASSQQQPRRTSGQETQYF	TGTGCCAGCAGCCAACAGCAACCCAGGAGGACTAGCGGTCAAGAGACCCAGTACTTC
TRBD1	-	TRBV28	TRBJ2-2	CASRPGDRVDAGELFF	TGTGCCAGCAGGCCGGGGGACAGGGTGGATGCCGGGGAGCTGTTTTTT
-	-	TRBV4-2	TRBJ2-2	CASSQDGRQNTGELFF	TGTGCCAGCAGCCAAGACGGACGGCAGAACACCGGGGAGCTGTTTTTT
-	many	TRBV6-5	TRBJ1-2	CASSLGTVYGYTF	TGTGCCAGCAGTCTCGGGACGGTCTATGGCTACACCTTC
-	few	TRBV9	TRBJ1-5	CASSVGNGNQPQHF	TGTGCCAGCAGCGTAGGGAACGGAAATCAGCCCCAGCATTTT
-	many	TRBV3-1	TRBJ1-2	CASSQMGGYTF	TGTGCCAGCAGCCAAATGGGTGGCTACACCTTC
-	-	TRBV12-3/TRBV12-4	TRBJ2-7	CATSPGGTYEQYF	TGTGCCACCTCACCAGGGGGGACCTACGAGCAGTACTTC
-	few	TRBV5-1	TRBJ1-2	CASSRDGVRLPYGYTF	TGCGCCAGCAGCCGAGATGGGGTCCGCTTGCCCTATGGCTACACCTTC
-	many	TRBV2	TRBJ1-1	CASKIVGTEAFF	TGTGCCAGCAAAATTGTGGGCACTGAAGCTTTCTTT
TRBD2	many	TRBV12-3/TRBV12-4	TRBJ2-4	CASSPGLAGVRAKNIQYF	TGTGCCAGCAGTCCCGGACTAGCGGGAGTTAGAGCCAAAAACATTCAGTACTTC
-	many	TRBV5-1	TRBJ2-7	CASSLRHLYEQYF	TGCGCCAGCAGCTTGCGGCACCTCTACGAGCAGTACTTC
TRBD1	many	TRBV29-1	TRBJ1-2	CSVAVGRGNYGYTF	TGCAGCGTTGCGGTGGGCAGGGGGAACTATGGCTACACCTTC
-	many	TRBV6-5	TRBJ1-2	CASSGGGAYGYTF	TGTGCCAGCAGCGGGGGAGGGGCTTATGGCTACACCTTC
-	many	TRBV12-3/TRBV12-4	TRBJ2-5	CASSRDAGGTQYF	TGTGCCAGCAGTCGTGACGCTGGGGGGACCCAGTACTTC
TRBD1	many	TRBV7-2	TRBJ1-1	CASSLTGTANTEAFF	TGTGCCAGCAGCCTGACCGGGACAGCGAACACTGAAGCTTTCTTT